A selection of T cell receptor beta chains follows, all from one sample in a study of cytomegalovirus exposure and HLA in healthy donors. The protocol was immunoSEQ multiplex PCR, while the TCRdb copy is restricted to in-frame clones and leaves out a portion. Among fewer than 140,000 clones listed, roughly 80% were seen once. The specimen sequenced was PBMCs. These receptors were obtained from a man aged 55-75 years in good health and CMV-seronegative. CDR3s include the opening cysteine and the closing phenylalanine or tryptophan. The D gene is left open where the match is weak. Clone sizes are given selectively: once, few, many, or a class where the clone is expanded.

d_call: NA; j_call: TRBJ1-2; cdr3_length: 14; clone_size: NA; v_call: TRBV6-5; cdr3_aa: CASSYSTGNYGYTF; cdr3_nt: TGTGCCAGCAGTTACTCGACTGGGAACTATGGCTACACCTTC
d_call: NA; j_call: TRBJ1-2; cdr3_length: 14; clone_size: NA; v_call: TRBV29-1; cdr3_aa: CSAGSDTFNYGYTF; cdr3_nt: TGCAGCGCCGGTTCTGACACGTTTAACTATGGCTACACCTTC
d_call: TRBD1; j_call: TRBJ2-1; cdr3_length: 15; clone_size: NA; v_call: TRBV6-1; cdr3_aa: CASRPGQGAPNEQFF; cdr3_nt: TGTGCCAGCAGACCGGGACAGGGGGCCCCCAATGAGCAGTTCTTC
d_call: NA; j_call: TRBJ1-2; cdr3_length: 13; clone_size: NA; v_call: TRBV29-1; cdr3_aa: CSVEERSGVGYTF; cdr3_nt: TGCAGCGTTGAAGAGAGGTCCGGGGTAGGCTACACCTTC
d_call: TRBD1; j_call: TRBJ1-2; cdr3_length: 13; clone_size: NA; v_call: TRBV2; cdr3_aa: CASRGTGLGGYTF; cdr3_nt: TGTGCCAGCAGGGGGACAGGGTTAGGAGGCTACACCTTC
d_call: TRBD2; j_call: TRBJ2-3; cdr3_length: 18; clone_size: NA; v_call: TRBV5-1; cdr3_aa: CASSAVLAGGLSTDTQYF; cdr3_nt: TGCGCCAGCAGCGCAGTTCTAGCGGGGGGCCTCAGCACAGATACGCAGTATTTT
d_call: NA; j_call: TRBJ1-2; cdr3_length: 13; clone_size: NA; v_call: TRBV6-5; cdr3_aa: CASRDGGGEGYTF; cdr3_nt: TGTGCCAGCCGCGACGGAGGAGGCGAAGGCTACACCTTC
d_call: TRBD1; j_call: TRBJ2-7; cdr3_length: 11; clone_size: NA; v_call: TRBV20-1; cdr3_aa: CSARQGYEQYF; cdr3_nt: TGCAGTGCGAGACAGGGGTACGAGCAGTACTTC
d_call: NA; j_call: TRBJ1-1; cdr3_length: 14; clone_size: NA; v_call: TRBV29-1; cdr3_aa: CSVEIGGVGTEAFF; cdr3_nt: TGCAGCGTTGAAATCGGGGGGGTGGGCACTGAAGCTTTCTTT
d_call: TRBD1; j_call: TRBJ2-5; cdr3_length: 12; clone_size: NA; v_call: TRBV6-5; cdr3_aa: CATRQGRETQYF; cdr3_nt: TGTGCCACCCGACAGGGCCGAGAGACCCAGTACTTC
d_call: TRBD1; j_call: TRBJ1-4; cdr3_length: 19; clone_size: few; v_call: TRBV4-3; cdr3_aa: CASSQDRGQGDATNEKLFF; cdr3_nt: TGCGCCAGCAGCCAAGATAGGGGACAGGGGGATGCAACTAATGAAAAACTGTTTTTT
d_call: TRBD1; j_call: TRBJ1-1; cdr3_length: 14; clone_size: NA; v_call: TRBV6-1; cdr3_aa: CAGRGRQGVTEAFF; cdr3_nt: TGTGCCGGCCGCGGGAGACAGGGGGTGACTGAAGCTTTCTTT
d_call: NA; j_call: TRBJ1-1; cdr3_length: 16; clone_size: NA; v_call: TRBV4-3; cdr3_aa: CASSQVVGGEVTEAFF; cdr3_nt: TGCGCCAGCAGCCAAGTAGTCGGGGGTGAGGTCACTGAAGCTTTCTTT
d_call: TRBD1; j_call: TRBJ2-5; cdr3_length: 15; clone_size: NA; v_call: TRBV29-1; cdr3_aa: CSVKRGTGGRETQYF; cdr3_nt: TGCAGCGTAAAAAGGGGGACAGGGGGCCGGGAGACCCAGTACTTC
d_call: NA; j_call: TRBJ1-2; cdr3_length: 14; clone_size: NA; v_call: TRBV6-6; cdr3_aa: CASSYPDREGGYTF; cdr3_nt: TGTGCCAGCAGTTACCCGGATAGGGAGGGTGGCTACACCTTC
d_call: TRBD2; j_call: TRBJ2-5; cdr3_length: 13; clone_size: NA; v_call: TRBV7-7; cdr3_aa: CASSIREGETQYF; cdr3_nt: TGTGCCAGCAGCATTAGGGAGGGGGAGACCCAGTACTTC
d_call: NA; j_call: TRBJ2-2; cdr3_length: 15; clone_size: NA; v_call: TRBV7-3; cdr3_aa: CASSASGVGTGELFF; cdr3_nt: TGTGCCAGCAGTGCCTCAGGGGTCGGCACCGGGGAGCTGTTTTTT
d_call: NA; j_call: TRBJ1-5; cdr3_length: 15; clone_size: NA; v_call: TRBV2; cdr3_aa: CASSAQIPSNQPQHF; cdr3_nt: TGTGCCAGCAGTGCCCAGATACCTAGCAATCAGCCCCAGCATTTT
d_call: TRBD1; j_call: TRBJ2-2; cdr3_length: 16; clone_size: NA; v_call: TRBV6-1; cdr3_aa: CASSVQGIQNTGELFF; cdr3_nt: TGTGCCAGCAGTGTACAGGGGATTCAGAACACCGGGGAGCTGTTTTTT
d_call: NA; j_call: TRBJ1-6; cdr3_length: 14; clone_size: once; v_call: TRBV5-4; cdr3_aa: CASSLEGRGSPLHF; cdr3_nt: TGTGCCAGCAGCTTAGAAGGACGGGGATCACCCCTCCACTTT